This T cell receptor beta chain originates from a study of blood T cell repertoires in COVID-19. The protocol was immunoSEQ multiplex PCR, while the TCRdb copy is restricted to in-frame clones and leaves out a portion. In the table there are tens of thousands of clones, under 90% of which are singletons. The V gene end was trimmed by 1 base and the J gene end by 11 bases; junction bases not matched to a gene: 19. The germline gives CDR1 LGHNA, CDR2 YSLEER. The CDR3 is 17 residues long. Material: peripheral blood. This clonotype originated in a man aged 50 to 59 with active COVID-19. The rearrangement joins TRBV4-3 to TRBJ1-1, with 7 bases that match TRBD1. The CDR3 DNA follows: TGCGCCAGCAGCCAAGTATGGGAATCCCGGGGAACAGGGGAGGCTTTCTTT. Its protein product is CASSQVWESRGTGEAFF.